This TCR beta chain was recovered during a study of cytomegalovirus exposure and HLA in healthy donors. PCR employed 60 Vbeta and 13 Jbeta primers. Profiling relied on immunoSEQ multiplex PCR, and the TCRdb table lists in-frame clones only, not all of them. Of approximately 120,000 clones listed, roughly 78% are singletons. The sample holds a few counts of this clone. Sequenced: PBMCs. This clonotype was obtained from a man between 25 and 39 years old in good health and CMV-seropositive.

CDR3 region: CASSKGQSSYEQYF. CDR3 DNA sequence: TGTGCCAGTAGTAAGGGACAGAGCTCCTACGAGCAGTACTTC. The V and J genes are TRBV19 and TRBJ2-7, with 7 bases aligning to TRBD1. With 4 bases clipped from V and 0 bases from J, the junction kept 3 bases outside the gene matches. The CDR3 loop spans 14 amino acids. CDR1 and CDR2 from the germline V gene are LNHDA and SQIVND (reference sequence).